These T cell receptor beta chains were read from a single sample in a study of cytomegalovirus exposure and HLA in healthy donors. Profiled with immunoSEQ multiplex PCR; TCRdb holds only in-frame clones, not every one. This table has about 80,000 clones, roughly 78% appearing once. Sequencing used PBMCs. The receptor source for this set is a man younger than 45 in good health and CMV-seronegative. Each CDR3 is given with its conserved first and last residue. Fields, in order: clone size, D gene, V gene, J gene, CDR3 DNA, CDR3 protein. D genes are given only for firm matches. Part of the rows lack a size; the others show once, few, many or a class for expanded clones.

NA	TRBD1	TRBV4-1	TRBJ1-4	TGCGCCAGCAGCCAAGGAGACAGGGACGGGGAAAAACTGTTTTTT	CASSQGDRDGEKLFF
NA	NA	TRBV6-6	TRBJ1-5	TGTGCCAGCAGCGGGAGCAATCAGCCCCAGCATTTT	CASSGSNQPQHF
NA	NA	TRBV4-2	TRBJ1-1	TGTGCCAGCAGCCAAGATATGCAGGGGTGCATAGCTTTCTTT	CASSQDMQGCIAFF
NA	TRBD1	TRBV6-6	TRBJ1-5	TGTGCCAGCAGTTACGGACAGGGTAGCAATCAGCCCCAGCATTTT	CASSYGQGSNQPQHF
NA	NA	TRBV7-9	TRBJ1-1	TGTGCCAGCAGCTTAGGCAGTGAAGCTTTCTTT	CASSLGSEAFF
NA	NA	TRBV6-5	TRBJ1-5	TGTGCCAGCAGTTTCACAGCTTTAGGCGGGCAGCCCCAGCATTTT	CASSFTALGGQPQHF
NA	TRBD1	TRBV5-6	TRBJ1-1	TGTGCCAGCAGCTGGGGGACAGGGATTAGGGAAGCTTTCTTT	CASSWGTGIREAFF
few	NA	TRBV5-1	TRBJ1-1	TGCGCCAGCAGCTTTTGGCCTCTTGAAGCTTTCTTT	CASSFWPLEAFF
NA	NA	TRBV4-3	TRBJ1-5	TGCGCCAGCAGCCAAGGTTCGGGTCGCAATCAGCCCCAGCATTTT	CASSQGSGRNQPQHF
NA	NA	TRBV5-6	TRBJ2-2	TGTGCCAGCAGCCTCCGTGCGGTGCATCCCGGGGAGCTGTTTTTT	CASSLRAVHPGELFF